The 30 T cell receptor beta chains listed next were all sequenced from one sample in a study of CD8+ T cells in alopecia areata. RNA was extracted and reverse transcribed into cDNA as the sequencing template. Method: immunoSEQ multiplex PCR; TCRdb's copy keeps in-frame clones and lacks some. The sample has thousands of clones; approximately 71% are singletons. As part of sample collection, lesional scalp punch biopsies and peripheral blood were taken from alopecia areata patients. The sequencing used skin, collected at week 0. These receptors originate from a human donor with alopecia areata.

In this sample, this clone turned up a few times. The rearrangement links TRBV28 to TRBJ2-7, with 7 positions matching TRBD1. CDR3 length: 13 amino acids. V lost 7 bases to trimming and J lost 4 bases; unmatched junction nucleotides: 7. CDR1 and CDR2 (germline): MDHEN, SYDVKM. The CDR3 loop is CASTPTGWYEQYF. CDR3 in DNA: TGTGCCAGCACCCCGACAGGGTGGTACGAGCAGTACTTC. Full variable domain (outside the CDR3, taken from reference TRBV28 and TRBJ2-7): DVKVTQSSRYLVKRTGEKVFLECVQDMDHENMFWYRQDPGLGLRLIYFSYDVKMKEKGDIPEGYSVSREKKERFSLILESASTNQTSMYLCASTPTGWYEQYFGPGTRLTVT.

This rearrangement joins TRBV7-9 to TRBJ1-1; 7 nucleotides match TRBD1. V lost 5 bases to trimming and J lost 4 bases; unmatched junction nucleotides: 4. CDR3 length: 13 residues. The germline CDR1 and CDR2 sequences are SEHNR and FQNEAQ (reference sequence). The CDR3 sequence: CASSVSGGTEAFF. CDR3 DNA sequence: TGTGCCAGCAGCGTGTCAGGGGGCACTGAAGCTTTCTTT.

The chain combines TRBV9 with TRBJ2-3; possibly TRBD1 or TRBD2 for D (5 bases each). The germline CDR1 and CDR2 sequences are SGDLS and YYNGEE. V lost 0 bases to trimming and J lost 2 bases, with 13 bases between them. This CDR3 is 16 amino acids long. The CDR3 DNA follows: TGTGCCAGCAGCGTAGGGGGGAGAACTAACACAGATACGCAGTATTTT. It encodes CASSVGGRTNTDTQYF.

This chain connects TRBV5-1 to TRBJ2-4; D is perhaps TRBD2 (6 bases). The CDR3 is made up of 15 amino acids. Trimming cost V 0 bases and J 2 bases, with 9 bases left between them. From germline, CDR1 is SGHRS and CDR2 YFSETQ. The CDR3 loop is CASSLGRGPKNIQYF. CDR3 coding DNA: TGCGCCAGCAGCTTGGGGCGGGGTCCCAAAAACATTCAGTACTTC.

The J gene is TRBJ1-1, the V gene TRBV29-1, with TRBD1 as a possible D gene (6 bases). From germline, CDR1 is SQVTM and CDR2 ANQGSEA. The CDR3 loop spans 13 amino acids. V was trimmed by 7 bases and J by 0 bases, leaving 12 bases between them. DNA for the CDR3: TGCAGCGCCTTAGGACAGCTGAACACTGAAGCTTTCTTT. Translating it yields CSALGQLNTEAFF.

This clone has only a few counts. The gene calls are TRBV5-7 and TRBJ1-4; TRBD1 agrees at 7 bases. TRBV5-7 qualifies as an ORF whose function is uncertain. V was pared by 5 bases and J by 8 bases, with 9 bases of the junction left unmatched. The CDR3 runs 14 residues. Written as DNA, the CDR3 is TGTGCCAGCAGGGAGGGGGCTAACAAGGAAAAACTGTTTTTT. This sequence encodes CASREGANKEKLFF.

CDR3 nucleotides: TGTGCTAGTGGACCTGGTCAGAGCTCCTACAATGAGCAGTTCTTC. This sequence encodes CASGPGQSSYNEQFF. The chain couples TRBV12-5 to TRBJ2-1; D is ambiguous. This CDR3 has 15 amino acids. V lost 6 bases to trimming and J lost 0 bases, with 12 bases between them. Per the germline V gene, CDR1 is LGHNT and CDR2 is FRNRAP.

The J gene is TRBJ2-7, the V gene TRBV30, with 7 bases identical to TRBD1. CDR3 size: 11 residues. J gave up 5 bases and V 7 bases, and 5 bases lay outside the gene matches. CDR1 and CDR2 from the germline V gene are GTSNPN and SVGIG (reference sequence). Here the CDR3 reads CASRQGNEQYF. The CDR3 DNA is TGTGCCTCAAGACAGGGCAACGAGCAGTACTTC.

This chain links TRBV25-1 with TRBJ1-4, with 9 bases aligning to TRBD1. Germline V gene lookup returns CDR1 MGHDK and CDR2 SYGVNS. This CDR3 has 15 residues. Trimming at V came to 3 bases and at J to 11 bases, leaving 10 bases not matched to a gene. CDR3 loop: CASSETQDRGWKLFF. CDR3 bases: TGTGCCAGCAGTGAGACACAGGACAGGGGATGGAAACTGTTTTTT.

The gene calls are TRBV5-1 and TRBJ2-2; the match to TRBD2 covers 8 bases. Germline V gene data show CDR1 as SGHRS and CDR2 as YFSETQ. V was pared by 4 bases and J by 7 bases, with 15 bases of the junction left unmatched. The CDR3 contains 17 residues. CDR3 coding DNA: TGCGCCAGCAGCCGAGTCCGGGGGGGCTCGGGAGTCGGGGAGCTGTTTTTT. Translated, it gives CASSRVRGGSGVGELFF.

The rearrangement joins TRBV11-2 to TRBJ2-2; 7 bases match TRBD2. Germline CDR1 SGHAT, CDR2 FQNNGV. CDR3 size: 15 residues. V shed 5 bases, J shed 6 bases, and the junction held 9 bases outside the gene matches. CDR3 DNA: TGTGCCAGCAGCACCCAGAGCGGGGAGGCCGGGGAGCTGTTTTTT. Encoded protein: CASSTQSGEAGELFF. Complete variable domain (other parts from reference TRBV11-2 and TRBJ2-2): EAGVAQSPRYKIIEKRQSVAFWCNPISGHATLYWYQQILGQGPKLLIQFQNNGVVDDSQLPKDRFSAERLKGVDSTLKIQPAKLEDSAVYLCASSTQSGEAGELFFGEGSRLTVL.

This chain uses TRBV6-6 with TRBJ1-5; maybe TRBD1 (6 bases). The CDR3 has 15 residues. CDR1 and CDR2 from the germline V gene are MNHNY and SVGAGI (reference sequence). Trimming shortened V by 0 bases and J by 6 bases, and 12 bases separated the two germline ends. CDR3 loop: CASSYSPEGGQPQHF. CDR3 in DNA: TGTGCCAGCAGTTACTCGCCAGAGGGGGGTCAGCCCCAGCATTTT.

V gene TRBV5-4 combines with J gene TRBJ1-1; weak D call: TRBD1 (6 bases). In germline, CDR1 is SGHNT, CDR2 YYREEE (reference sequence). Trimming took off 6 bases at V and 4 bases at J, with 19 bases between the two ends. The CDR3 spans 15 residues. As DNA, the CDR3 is TGTGCCAGCACCCCGGAGGGGGGTTGGGGCACTGAAGCTTTCTTT. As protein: CASTPEGGWGTEAFF. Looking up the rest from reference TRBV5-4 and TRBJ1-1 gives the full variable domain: ETGVTQSPTHLIKTRGQQVTLRCSSQSGHNTVSWYQQALGQGPQFIFQYYREEENGRGNFPPRFSGLQFPNYSSELNVNALELDDSALYLCASTPEGGWGTEAFFGQGTRLTVV.

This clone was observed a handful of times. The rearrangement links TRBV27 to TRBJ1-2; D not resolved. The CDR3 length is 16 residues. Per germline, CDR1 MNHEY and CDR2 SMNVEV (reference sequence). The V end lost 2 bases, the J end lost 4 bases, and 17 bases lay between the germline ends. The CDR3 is CASSLRADGPGYGYTF. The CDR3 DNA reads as TGTGCCAGCAGTTTAAGGGCGGACGGACCGGGCTATGGCTACACCTTC.

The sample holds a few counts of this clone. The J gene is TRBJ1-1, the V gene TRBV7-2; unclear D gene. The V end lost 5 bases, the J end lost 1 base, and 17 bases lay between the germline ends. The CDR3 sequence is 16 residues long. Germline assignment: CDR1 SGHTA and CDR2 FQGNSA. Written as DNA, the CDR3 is TGTGCCAGCAGCCCCCGGTTCGGGGTCCCGAACACTGAAGCTTTCTTT. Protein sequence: CASSPRFGVPNTEAFF.

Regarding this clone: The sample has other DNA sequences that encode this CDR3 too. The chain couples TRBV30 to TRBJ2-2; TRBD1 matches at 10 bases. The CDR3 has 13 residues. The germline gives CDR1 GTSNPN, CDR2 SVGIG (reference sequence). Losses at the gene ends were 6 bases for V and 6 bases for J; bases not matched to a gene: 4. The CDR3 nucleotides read TGTGCCTGTACGGGACAGGGGTCCGGGGAGCTGTTTTTT. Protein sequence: CACTGQGSGELFF.

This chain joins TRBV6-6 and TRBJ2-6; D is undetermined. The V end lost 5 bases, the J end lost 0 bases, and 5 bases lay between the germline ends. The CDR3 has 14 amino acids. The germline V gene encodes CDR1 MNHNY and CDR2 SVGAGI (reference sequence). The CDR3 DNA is TGTGCCAGCAGTCCCTTCTCTGGGGCCAACGTCCTGACTTTC. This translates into CASSPFSGANVLTF.

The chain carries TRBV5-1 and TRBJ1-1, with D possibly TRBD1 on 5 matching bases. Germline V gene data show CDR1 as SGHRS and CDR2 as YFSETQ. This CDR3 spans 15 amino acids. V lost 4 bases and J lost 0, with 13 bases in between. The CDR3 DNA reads TGCGCCAGCAGCGATCCGGGACGAATGAACACTGAAGCTTTCTTT. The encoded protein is CASSDPGRMNTEAFF.

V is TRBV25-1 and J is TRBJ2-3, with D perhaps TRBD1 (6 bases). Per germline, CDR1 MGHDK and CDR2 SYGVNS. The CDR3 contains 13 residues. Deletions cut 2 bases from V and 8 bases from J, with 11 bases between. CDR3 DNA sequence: TGTGCCAGCAGTGAACTATCAGGGGTTACGCAGTATTTT. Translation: CASSELSGVTQYF.

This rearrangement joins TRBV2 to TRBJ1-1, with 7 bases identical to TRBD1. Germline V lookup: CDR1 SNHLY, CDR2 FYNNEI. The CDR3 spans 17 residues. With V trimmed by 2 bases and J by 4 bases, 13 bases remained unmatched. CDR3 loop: CASSETSTGRYFTEAFF. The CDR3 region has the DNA TGTGCCAGCAGTGAAACCTCGACAGGGAGGTACTTCACTGAAGCTTTCTTT.

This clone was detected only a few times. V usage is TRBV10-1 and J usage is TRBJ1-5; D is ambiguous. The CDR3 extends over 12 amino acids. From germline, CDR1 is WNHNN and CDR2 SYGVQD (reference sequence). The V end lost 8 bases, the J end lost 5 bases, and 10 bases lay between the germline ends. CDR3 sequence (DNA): TGCGCCAGCCGGGCTCCGTATCAGCCCCAGCATTTT. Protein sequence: CASRAPYQPQHF.

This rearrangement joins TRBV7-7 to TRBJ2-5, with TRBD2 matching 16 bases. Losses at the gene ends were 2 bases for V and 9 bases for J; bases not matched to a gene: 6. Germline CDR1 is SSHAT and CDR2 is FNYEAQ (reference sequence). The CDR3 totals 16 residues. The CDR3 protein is CASSLTGTSGGAAQYF. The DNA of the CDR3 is TGTGCCAGCAGCTTAACCGGGACTAGCGGGGGGGCCGCCCAGTACTTC.

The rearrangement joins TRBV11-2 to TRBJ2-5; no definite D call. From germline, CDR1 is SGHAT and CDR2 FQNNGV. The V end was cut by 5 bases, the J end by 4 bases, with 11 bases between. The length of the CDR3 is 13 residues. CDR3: CASSTGSSETQYF. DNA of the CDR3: TGTGCCAGCAGCACCGGGTCCTCAGAGACCCAGTACTTC. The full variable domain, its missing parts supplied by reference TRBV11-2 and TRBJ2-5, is EAGVAQSPRYKIIEKRQSVAFWCNPISGHATLYWYQQILGQGPKLLIQFQNNGVVDDSQLPKDRFSAERLKGVDSTLKIQPAKLEDSAVYLCASSTGSSETQYFGPGTRLLVL.

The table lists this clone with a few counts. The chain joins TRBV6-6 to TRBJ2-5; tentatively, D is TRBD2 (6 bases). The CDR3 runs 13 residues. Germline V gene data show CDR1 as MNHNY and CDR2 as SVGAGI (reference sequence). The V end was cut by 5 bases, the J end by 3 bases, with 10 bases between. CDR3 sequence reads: CASSTSLKETQYF. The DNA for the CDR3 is TGTGCCAGCAGTACTAGCCTTAAAGAGACCCAGTACTTC.

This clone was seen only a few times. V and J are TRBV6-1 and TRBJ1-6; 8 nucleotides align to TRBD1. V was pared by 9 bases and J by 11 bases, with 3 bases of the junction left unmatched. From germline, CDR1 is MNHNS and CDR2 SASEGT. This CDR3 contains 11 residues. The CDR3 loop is CASRTGPPLHF. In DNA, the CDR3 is TGTGCCAGTCGGACAGGGCCACCCCTCCACTTT.

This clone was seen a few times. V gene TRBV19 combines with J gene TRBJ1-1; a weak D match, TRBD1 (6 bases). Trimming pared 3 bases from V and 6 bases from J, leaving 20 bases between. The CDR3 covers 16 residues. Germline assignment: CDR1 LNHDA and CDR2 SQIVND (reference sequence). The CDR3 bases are TGTGCCAGTAGTATCTCACACTACAGGGTTCAATCTGAAGCTTTCTTT. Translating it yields CASSISHYRVQSEAFF.

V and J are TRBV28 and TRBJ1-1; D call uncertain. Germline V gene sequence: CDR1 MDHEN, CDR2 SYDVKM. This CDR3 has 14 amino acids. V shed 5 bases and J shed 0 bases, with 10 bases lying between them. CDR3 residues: CASSISPMNTEAFF. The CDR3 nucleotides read TGTGCCAGCAGTATATCTCCGATGAACACTGAAGCTTTCTTT.

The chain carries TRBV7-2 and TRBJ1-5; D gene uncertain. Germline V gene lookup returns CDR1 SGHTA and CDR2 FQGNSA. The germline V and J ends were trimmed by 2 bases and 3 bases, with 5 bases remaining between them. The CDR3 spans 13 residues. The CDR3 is CASSLSVNQPQHF. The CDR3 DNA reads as TGTGCCAGCAGCTTATCGGTCAATCAGCCCCAGCATTTT.

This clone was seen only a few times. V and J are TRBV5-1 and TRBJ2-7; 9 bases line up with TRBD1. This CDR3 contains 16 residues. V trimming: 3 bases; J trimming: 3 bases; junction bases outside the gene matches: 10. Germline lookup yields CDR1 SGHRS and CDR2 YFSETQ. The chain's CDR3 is CASSSGPGQGDYEQYF. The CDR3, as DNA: TGCGCCAGCAGCTCGGGACCGGGACAGGGAGACTACGAGCAGTACTTC.

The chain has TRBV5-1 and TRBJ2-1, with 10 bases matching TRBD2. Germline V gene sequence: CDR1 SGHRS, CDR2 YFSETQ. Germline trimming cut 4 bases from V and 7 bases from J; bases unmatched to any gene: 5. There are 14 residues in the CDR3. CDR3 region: CASSPSGGGNEQFF. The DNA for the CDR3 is TGCGCCAGCAGCCCTAGCGGGGGCGGGAATGAGCAGTTCTTC.